Listed below are T cell receptor beta chains from one sample, sequenced in a study of blood T cell repertoires in COVID-19. Sequencing used immunoSEQ multiplex PCR; TCRdb keeps in-frame clones, though not all of them. The data contain about 170,000 clones, roughly 90% of them seen just once; the ten biggest clones take up approximately 11%. What was sequenced was peripheral blood. Every receptor here comes from a woman aged 55-70 years with COVID-19, enrolled during active disease. Each CDR3 is given with its conserved first and last residue. A D gene is named only where the DNA matches it firmly. Size tells how often a clone was seen (once, few, many) or the class of an expanded clone, and some rows leave it out.

J	V	size	D	CDR3	DNA
TRBJ1-1	TRBV6-5	few	.	CASLNPITPNTEAFF	TGTGCCAGCCTGAATCCCATAACACCCAACACTGAAGCTTTCTTT
TRBJ2-2	TRBV10-1	.	TRBD1	CASSRERKGGRGQLFTGELFF	TGCGCCAGCAGTAGAGAACGCAAAGGCGGCCGGGGACAGCTTTTCACCGGGGAGCTGTTTTTT
TRBJ2-5	TRBV25-1	.	.	CASSEGGNQETQYF	TGTGCCAGCAGTGAAGGGGGGAACCAAGAGACCCAGTACTTC
TRBJ2-5	TRBV24-1	.	TRBD2	CATSDRSGGAGETQYF	TGTGCCACCAGTGATAGGTCGGGAGGAGCGGGGGAGACCCAGTACTTC
TRBJ1-5	TRBV2	.	TRBD1	CASVGQGAQQPQHF	TGTGCCAGCGTCGGACAGGGGGCACAGCAGCCCCAGCATTTT
TRBJ2-3	TRBV4-1	.	.	CASSQAAGTDTQYF	TGCGCCAGCAGCCAAGCGGCAGGGACAGATACGCAGTATTTT
TRBJ2-1	TRBV10-3	.	TRBD2	CAISDSGTTANEQFF	TGTGCCATCAGTGATTCCGGGACTACCGCCAATGAGCAGTTCTTC
TRBJ2-7	TRBV20-1	.	.	CSASLSSYEQYF	TGCAGTGCTAGTCTTAGCTCCTACGAGCAGTACTTC
TRBJ2-1	TRBV7-2	.	TRBD1	CASSSARDRGNNEQFF	TGTGCCAGCAGCTCCGCCCGGGACAGGGGAAACAATGAGCAGTTCTTC
TRBJ2-1	TRBV29-1	.	.	CSGRVGSYNEQFF	TGCAGCGGCAGGGTAGGGTCCTACAATGAGCAGTTCTTC
TRBJ1-5	TRBV7-8	.	.	CASSLSPGGYSNQPQHF	TGTGCCAGCAGCTTAAGTCCGGGGGGGTATAGCAATCAGCCCCAGCATTTT
TRBJ1-4	TRBV19	.	.	CASSIRMSNEKLFF	TGTGCCAGTAGTATCAGGATGTCTAATGAAAAACTGTTTTTT
TRBJ2-5	TRBV20-1	.	.	CSASPTRETQYF	TGCAGTGCTAGTCCTACTCGGGAGACCCAGTACTTC
TRBJ1-5	TRBV28	.	TRBD1	CASSLTGGNQPQHF	TGTGCCAGCAGTTTGACAGGGGGGAATCAGCCCCAGCATTTT
TRBJ2-5	TRBV14	.	.	CASSQDSVTGALQETQYF	TGTGCCAGCAGCCAAGATTCTGTAACAGGAGCCCTCCAAGAGACCCAGTACTTC
TRBJ2-7	TRBV7-3	.	TRBD2	CASSPGGAYDEQYF	TGTGCCAGCAGCCCCGGGGGGGCATACGACGAGCAGTACTTC
TRBJ2-7	TRBV4-1	.	.	CASSQLPLRNREQYF	TGCGCCAGCAGCCAGCTTCCCCTACGAAATCGGGAGCAGTACTTC
TRBJ2-7	TRBV30	.	TRBD1	CAWTRNRGPYEQYF	TGTGCCTGGACCAGGAACAGGGGGCCCTACGAGCAGTACTTC
TRBJ2-5	TRBV3-1/TRBV3-2	.	TRBD2	CASSHGGRASGAQETQYF	TGTGCCAGCAGCCATGGGGGGCGCGCTAGCGGGGCACAAGAGACCCAGTACTTC
TRBJ1-3	TRBV5-1	few	TRBD1	CASSLTGEGNTIYF	TGCGCCAGCAGCTTGACAGGGGAGGGAAACACCATATATTTT
TRBJ1-4	TRBV19	once	TRBD1	CASSMTGLIQATNEKLFF	TGTGCCAGTAGTATGACAGGGTTAATCCAAGCAACTAATGAAAAACTGTTTTTT
TRBJ2-2	TRBV2	.	TRBD1	CASRVDRGRTGELFF	TGTGCCAGCAGGGTGGACAGGGGGAGGACCGGGGAGCTGTTTTTT
TRBJ2-7	TRBV27	.	TRBD1	CASSSAQGTYEQYF	TGTGCCAGCAGTTCTGCACAGGGGACCTACGAGCAGTACTTC
TRBJ2-5	TRBV7-9	few	TRBD1	CASSLTGTGETQYF	TGTGCCAGCAGCCTGACCGGGACAGGAGAGACCCAGTACTTC
TRBJ1-3	TRBV5-5	.	TRBD1	CASSKDRAGNTIYF	TGTGCCAGCAGTAAAGACAGGGCTGGAAACACCATATATTTT
TRBJ1-1	TRBV19	.	.	CASSTTGNTEAFF	TGTGCCAGTAGCACCACAGGAAACACTGAAGCTTTCTTT
TRBJ1-2	TRBV9	.	.	CASSVSGYGYTF	TGTGCCAGCAGCGTCTCAGGGTATGGCTACACCTTC